This TCR beta chain derives from a study of monozygotic twins with inflammatory bowel disease. The study's findings and limits: The data offered no way to tell different T cell subtypes apart.

A total RNA quantity of 3500 ng went into each TCR library. Added by template switching were UMIs that each held a 6-nucleotide sample barcode. For both chains, the TCRalpha and TCRbeta cDNA went through two nested PCRs of about 15 and 9 cycles. TCRdb reprocessed the 5' RACE reads and keeps a single row for each CDR3 protein, giving no DNA. Its table lists 150,000 to 200,000 distinct CDR3 sequences. Notes on this clonotype: Its antigen is not known.

The CDR3 runs to 13 residues. The germline V gene has CDR1 MNHEY and CDR2 SMNVEV (reference sequence). Sequencing input: blood. The origin of this receptor is a human donor with ulcerative colitis or Crohn's disease, or a healthy co-twin of an affected twin (not recorded which). The chain couples TRBV27 to TRBJ1-1. Here the CDR3 reads CASSLSVNTEAFF.